The TCR beta chain under discussion was sequenced for a study of lymphopenia after photon versus proton radiotherapy. The CDR3 consists of 15 residues. Germline V CDR1 and CDR2: LGHNA, YNFKEQ. V was pared by 0 bases and J by 5 bases, with 13 bases between. A remark on this clone: The antigen is not known.

The method was immunoSEQ multiplex PCR; TCRdb's version includes in-frame clones alone and lacks a portion of them. The sample records 65,000 or so clones, roughly 90% being singletons. Study outcomes and limitations: Post-nadir TCR diversity decline inversely tracked overall survival among those who died. Oligoclonal CD8+ Temra expansion after nadir drove photon patients' diversity drop. Proton therapy kept repertoires fairly stable, unlike photons, which gained effector/memory cells.

The chain combines TRBV4-2 with TRBJ2-5; D call uncertain. The TCR originated in a man at least 80 years old with esophageal cancer. Here the sequenced sample was peripheral blood, taken from a patient treated with proton-based radiotherapy. The CDR3 is CASSQEWIVTETQYF. In DNA form, the CDR3 reads TGTGCCAGCAGCCAAGAGTGGATAGTGACTGAGACCCAGTACTTC.